This TCR beta chain was recorded in a study of Ad26.COV2.S vaccination and SARS-CoV-2 variants. Overall study findings and caveats: Total T cell responses were possibly underestimated by TCR breadth and depth analyses.

Worth noting for this clone: Antigen unknown.

Measured with immunoSEQ multiplex PCR; TCRdb has only the in-frame clones, and not every one. The repertoire holds about 140,000 clones, more than 80% seen once, with 5% in the top ten. V lost 2 bases and J 4 bases, leaving 7 bases between the germline ends. Germline V CDR1 and CDR2: LGHNA, YSLEER. The CDR3 has 13 amino acids. V and J are TRBV4-3 and TRBJ2-3, with a possible D match to TRBD1 (5 bases). This receptor was obtained from a human donor who had recovered from COVID-19. The specimen comprised peripheral blood, sampled after recovery from COVID-19. CDR3 sequence: CASSQTGADTQYF. The CDR3 bases are TGCGCCAGCAGCCAAACAGGAGCAGATACGCAGTATTTT.